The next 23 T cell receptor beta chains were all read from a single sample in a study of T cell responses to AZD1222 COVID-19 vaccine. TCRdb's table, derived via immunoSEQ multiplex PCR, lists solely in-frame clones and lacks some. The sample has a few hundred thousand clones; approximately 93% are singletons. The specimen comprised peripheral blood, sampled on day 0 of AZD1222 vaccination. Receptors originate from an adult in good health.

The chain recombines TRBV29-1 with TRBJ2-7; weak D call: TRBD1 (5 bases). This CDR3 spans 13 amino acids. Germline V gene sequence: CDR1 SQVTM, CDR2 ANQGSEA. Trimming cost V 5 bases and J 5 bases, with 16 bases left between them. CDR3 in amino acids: CSVLRGNDHEQYF. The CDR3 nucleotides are TGCAGCGTTCTAAGGGGCAATGACCACGAGCAGTACTTC.

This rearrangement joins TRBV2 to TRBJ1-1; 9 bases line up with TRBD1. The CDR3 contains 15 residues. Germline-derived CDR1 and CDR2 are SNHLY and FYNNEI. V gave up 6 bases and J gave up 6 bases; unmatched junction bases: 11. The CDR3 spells CASSGDRVVHSEAFF. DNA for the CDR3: TGTGCCAGCAGCGGGGACAGGGTGGTTCATTCTGAAGCTTTCTTT.

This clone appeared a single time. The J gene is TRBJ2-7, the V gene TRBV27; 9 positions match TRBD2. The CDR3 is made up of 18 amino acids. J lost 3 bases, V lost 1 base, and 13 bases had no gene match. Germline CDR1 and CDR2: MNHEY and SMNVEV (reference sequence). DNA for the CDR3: TGTGCCAGCAGTTTATATTTTCCCGTAGCGGGAGCTGGCTACGAGCAGTACTTC. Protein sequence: CASSLYFPVAGAGYEQYF.

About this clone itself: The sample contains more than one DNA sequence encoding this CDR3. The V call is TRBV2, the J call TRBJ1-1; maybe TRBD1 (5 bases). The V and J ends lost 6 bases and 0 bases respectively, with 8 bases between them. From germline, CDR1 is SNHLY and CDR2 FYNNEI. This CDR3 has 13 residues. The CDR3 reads CASRGEVNTEAFF. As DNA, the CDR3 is TGTGCCAGCAGAGGGGAGGTGAACACTGAAGCTTTCTTT.

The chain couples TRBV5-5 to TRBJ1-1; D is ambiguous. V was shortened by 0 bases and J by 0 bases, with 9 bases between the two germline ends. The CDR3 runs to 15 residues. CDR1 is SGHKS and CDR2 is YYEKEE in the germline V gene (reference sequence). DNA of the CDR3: TGTGCCAGCAGCTTGGTGACCACTCTGAACACTGAAGCTTTCTTT. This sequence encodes CASSLVTTLNTEAFF.

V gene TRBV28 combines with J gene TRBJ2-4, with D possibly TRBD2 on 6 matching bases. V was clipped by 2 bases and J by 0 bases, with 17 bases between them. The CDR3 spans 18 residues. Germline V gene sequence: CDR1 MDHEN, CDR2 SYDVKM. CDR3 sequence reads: CASSLLPLASLAKNIQYF. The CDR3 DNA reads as TGTGCCAGCAGTTTACTCCCCCTAGCGTCACTAGCCAAAAACATTCAGTACTTC.

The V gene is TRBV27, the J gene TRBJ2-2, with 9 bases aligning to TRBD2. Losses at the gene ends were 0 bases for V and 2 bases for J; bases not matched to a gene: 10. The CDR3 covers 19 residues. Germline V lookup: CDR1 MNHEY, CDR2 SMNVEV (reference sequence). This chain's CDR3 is CASSLSIPSGNPNTGELFF. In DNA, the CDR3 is TGTGCCAGCAGTTTATCGATCCCTAGCGGGAACCCTAACACCGGGGAGCTGTTTTTT.

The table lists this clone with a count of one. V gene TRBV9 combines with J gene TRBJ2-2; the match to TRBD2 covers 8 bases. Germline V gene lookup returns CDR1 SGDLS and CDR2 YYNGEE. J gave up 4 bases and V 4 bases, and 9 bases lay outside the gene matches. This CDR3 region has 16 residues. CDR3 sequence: CASSPGTSVFTGELFF. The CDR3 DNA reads TGTGCCAGCAGCCCCGGGACTAGTGTATTCACCGGGGAGCTGTTTTTT. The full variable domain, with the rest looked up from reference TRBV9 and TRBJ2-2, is DSGVTQTPKHLITATGQRVTLRCSPRSGDLSVYWYQQSLDQGLQFLIQYYNGEERAKGNILERFSAQQFPDLHSELNLSSLELGDSALYFCASSPGTSVFTGELFFGEGSRLTVL.

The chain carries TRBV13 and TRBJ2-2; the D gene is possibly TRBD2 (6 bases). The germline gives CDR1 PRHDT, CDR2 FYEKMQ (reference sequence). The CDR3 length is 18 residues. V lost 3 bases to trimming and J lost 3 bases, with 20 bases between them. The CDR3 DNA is TGTGCCAGCAGCTTTATCCCTGGAGGGAGAAAATACACCGGGGAGCTGTTTTTT. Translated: CASSFIPGGRKYTGELFF.

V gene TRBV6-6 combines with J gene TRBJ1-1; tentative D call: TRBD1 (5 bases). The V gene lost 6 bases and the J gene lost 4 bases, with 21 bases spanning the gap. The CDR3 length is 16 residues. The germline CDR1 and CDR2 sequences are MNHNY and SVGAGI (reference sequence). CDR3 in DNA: TGTGCCAGCAGCGAAAGATTCAGGGTTTACAGCACTGAAGCTTTCTTT. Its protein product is CASSERFRVYSTEAFF.

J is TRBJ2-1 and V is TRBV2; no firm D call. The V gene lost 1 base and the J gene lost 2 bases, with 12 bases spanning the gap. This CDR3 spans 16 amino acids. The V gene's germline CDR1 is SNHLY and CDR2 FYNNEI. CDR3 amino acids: CASSEDQSRTYNEQFF. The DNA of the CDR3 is TGTGCCAGCAGTGAAGATCAAAGTCGGACCTACAATGAGCAGTTCTTC.

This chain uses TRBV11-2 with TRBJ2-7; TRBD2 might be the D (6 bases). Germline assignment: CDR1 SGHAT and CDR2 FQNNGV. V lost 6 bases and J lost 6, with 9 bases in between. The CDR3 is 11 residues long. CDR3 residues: CASRIGGEQYF. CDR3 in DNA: TGTGCCAGCAGAATCGGGGGCGAGCAGTACTTC.

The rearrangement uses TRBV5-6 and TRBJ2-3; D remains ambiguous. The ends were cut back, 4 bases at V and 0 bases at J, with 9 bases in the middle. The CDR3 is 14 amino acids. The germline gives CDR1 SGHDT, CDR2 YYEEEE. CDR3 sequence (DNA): TGTGCCAGCAGCCCTGATTGGAGCACAGATACGCAGTATTTT. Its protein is CASSPDWSTDTQYF.

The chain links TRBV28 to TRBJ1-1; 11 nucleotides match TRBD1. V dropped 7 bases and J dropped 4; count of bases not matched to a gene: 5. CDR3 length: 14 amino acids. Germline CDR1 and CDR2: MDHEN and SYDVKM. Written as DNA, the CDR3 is TGTGCCAGCACCCCAGGGACAGGGGGCACTGAAGCTTTCTTT. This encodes CASTPGTGGTEAFF.

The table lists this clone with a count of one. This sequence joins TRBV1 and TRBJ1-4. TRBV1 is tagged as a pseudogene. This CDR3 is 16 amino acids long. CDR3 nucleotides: TGCACCAGCAGCCAAGATTGGCCGGGGGCCGACGAAAAACTGTTTTTT. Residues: CTSSQDWPGADEKLFF.

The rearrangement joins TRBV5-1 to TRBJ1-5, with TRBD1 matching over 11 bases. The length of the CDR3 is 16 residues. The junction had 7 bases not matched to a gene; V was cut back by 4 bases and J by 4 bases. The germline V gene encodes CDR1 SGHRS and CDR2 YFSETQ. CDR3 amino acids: CASSEGQGGWNQPQHF. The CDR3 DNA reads TGCGCCAGCAGCGAGGGACAGGGGGGGTGGAATCAGCCCCAGCATTTT.

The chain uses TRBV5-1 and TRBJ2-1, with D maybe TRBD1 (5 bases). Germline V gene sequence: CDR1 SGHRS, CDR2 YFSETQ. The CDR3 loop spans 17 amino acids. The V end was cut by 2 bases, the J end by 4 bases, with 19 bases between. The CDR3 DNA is TGCGCCAGCAGCTTAATTTTTGGGGCGGCGGAGTACAATGAGCAGTTCTTC. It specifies CASSLIFGAAEYNEQFF.

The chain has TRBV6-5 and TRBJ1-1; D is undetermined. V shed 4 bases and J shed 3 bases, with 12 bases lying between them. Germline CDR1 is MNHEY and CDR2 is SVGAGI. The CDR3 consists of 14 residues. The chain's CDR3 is CASSLSRRDTEAFF. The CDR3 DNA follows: TGTGCCAGCAGTTTATCACGGAGGGACACTGAAGCTTTCTTT.

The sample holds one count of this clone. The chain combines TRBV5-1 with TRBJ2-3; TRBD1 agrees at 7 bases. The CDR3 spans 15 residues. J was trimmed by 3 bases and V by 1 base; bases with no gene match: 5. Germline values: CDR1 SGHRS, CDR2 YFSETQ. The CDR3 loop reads CASSLLARGTDTQYF. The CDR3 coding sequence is TGCGCCAGCAGCTTGCTGGCCAGGGGGACAGATACGCAGTATTTT.

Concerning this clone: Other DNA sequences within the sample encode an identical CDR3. The CDR3 loop reads CASSFGREAFF. DNA for the CDR3: TGTGCCAGCAGCTTCGGACGGGAAGCTTTCTTT. This rearrangement joins TRBV5-6 to TRBJ1-1, with D unresolved. This CDR3 comprises 11 residues. Germline V gene lookup returns CDR1 SGHDT and CDR2 YYEEEE. The V end was cut by 2 bases, the J end by 8 bases, with 7 bases between. Full variable domain (rest looked up from reference TRBV5-6 and TRBJ1-1): DAGVTQSPTHLIKTRGQQVTLRCSPKSGHDTVSWYQQALGQGPQFIFQYYEEEERQRGNFPDRFSGHQFPNYSSELNVNALLLGDSALYLCASSFGREAFFGQGTRLTVV.

The CDR3 sequence is CASSIEGGNTEAFF. The CDR3 bases are TGTGCCAGTAGTATAGAAGGGGGCAACACTGAAGCTTTCTTT. The V call is TRBV19, the J call TRBJ1-1; 7 nucleotides align to TRBD1. The germline gives CDR1 LNHDA, CDR2 SQIVND (reference sequence). The CDR3 is made up of 14 amino acids. Unmatched junction bases numbered 0, after V lost 0 bases and J lost 2 bases.

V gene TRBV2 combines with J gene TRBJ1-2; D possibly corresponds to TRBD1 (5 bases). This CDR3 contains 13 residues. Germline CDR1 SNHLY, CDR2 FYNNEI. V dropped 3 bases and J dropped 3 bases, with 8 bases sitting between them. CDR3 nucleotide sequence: TGTGCCAGCAGTGATGCAGGGTACTATGGCTACACCTTC. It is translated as CASSDAGYYGYTF.

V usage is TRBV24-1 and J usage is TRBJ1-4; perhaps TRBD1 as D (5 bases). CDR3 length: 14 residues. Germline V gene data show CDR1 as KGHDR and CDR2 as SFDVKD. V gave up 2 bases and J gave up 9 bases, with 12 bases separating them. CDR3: CATSDSRQGKKLFF. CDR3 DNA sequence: TGTGCCACCAGTGATTCTCGGCAGGGTAAAAAACTGTTTTTT.